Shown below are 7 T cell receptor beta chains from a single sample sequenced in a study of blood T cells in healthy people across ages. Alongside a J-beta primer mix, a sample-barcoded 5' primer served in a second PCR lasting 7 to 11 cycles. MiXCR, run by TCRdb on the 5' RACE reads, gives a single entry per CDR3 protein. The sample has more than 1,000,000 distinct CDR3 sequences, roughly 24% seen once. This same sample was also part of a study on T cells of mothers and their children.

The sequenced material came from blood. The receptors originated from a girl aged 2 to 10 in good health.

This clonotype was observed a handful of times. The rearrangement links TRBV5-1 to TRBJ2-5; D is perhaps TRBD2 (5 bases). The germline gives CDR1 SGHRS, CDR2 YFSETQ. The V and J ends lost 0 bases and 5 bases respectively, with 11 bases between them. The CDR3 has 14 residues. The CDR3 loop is CASSLEPGIETQYF. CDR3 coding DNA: TGCGCCAGCAGCTTGGAGCCCGGGATCGAGACCCAGTACTTC.

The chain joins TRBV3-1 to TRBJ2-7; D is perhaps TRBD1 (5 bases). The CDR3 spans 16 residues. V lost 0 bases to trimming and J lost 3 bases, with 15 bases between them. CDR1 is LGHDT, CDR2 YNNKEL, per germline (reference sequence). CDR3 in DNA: TGTGCCAGCAGCCAAGATTCAGGTAGCAGGGACTACGAGCAGTACTTC. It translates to CASSQDSGSRDYEQYF.

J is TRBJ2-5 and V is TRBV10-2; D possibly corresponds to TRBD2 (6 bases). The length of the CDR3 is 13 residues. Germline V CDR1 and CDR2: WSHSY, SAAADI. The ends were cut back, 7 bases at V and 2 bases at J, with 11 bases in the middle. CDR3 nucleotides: TGCGCCAGCATGTTCGCGGGGCAAGAGACCCAGTACTTC. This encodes CASMFAGQETQYF.

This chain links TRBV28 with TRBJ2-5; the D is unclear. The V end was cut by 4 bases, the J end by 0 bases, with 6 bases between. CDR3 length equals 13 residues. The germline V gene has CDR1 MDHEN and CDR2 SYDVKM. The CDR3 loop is CASSSSDQETQYF. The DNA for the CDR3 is TGTGCCAGCAGTTCGAGCGACCAAGAGACCCAGTACTTC.

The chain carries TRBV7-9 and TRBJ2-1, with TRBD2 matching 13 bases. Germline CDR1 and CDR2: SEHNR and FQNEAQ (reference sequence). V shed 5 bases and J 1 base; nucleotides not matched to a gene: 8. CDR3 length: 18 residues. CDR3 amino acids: CASSRTTLAGGSYNEQFF. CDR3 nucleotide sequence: TGTGCCAGCAGCCGAACAACACTAGCGGGAGGGTCCTACAATGAGCAGTTCTTC. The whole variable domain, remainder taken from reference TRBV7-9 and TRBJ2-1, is DTGVSQNPRHKITKRGQNVTFRCDPISEHNRLYWYRQTLGQGPEFLTYFQNEAQLEKSRLLSDRFSAERPKGSFSTLEIQRTEQGDSAMYLCASSRTTLAGGSYNEQFFGPGTRLTVL.

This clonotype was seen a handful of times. The CDR3 here is CASSLSPAGDYEQYF. As DNA, the CDR3 is TGCGCCAGCAGCTTGTCGCCAGCGGGAGACTACGAGCAGTACTTC. The J gene is TRBJ2-1, the V gene TRBV5-1; 8 nucleotides match TRBD2. Gene TRBJ2-7 matches the end of the DNA better, so the J call may be wrong. Germline lookup yields CDR1 SGHRS and CDR2 YFSETQ. The CDR3 totals 15 residues.

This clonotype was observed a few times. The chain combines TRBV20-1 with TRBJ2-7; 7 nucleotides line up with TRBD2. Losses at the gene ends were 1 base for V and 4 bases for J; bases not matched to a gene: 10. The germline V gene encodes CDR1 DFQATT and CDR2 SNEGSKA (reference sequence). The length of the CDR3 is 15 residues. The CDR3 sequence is CSARGEGGSRYEQYF. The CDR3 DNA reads TGCAGTGCTAGAGGGGAGGGAGGGTCGCGATACGAGCAGTACTTC.